The T cell receptor beta chain under discussion was sequenced for a study of blood T cell repertoires in COVID-19. Study-level background: The samples span acute and convalescent COVID-19 from the United States, Italy and Spain. T cells, B-cell-depleted T cells, or PBMCs supplied cDNA or gDNA.

This clone was seen repeatedly, ten times or more. V trimming: 4 bases; J trimming: 10 bases; junction bases outside the gene matches: 8. Germline values: CDR1 SNHLY, CDR2 FYNNEI. This CDR3 contains 15 residues. As originally analysed: Estimation of nucleated cell counts relied on the amplification of reference gene primers. Measured with immunoSEQ multiplex PCR; TCRdb has only the in-frame clones, and not every one. Clonal size and the V and J genes are those of that table, whereas D and trimming came from the DNA. The sample records about 130,000 clones, 88% being singletons. V and J are TRBV2 and TRBJ1-6, with TRBD1 identical over 9 bases. Sequenced: peripheral blood. This sequence originates from a man aged 65 to 85 with active COVID-19. In DNA form, the CDR3 reads TGTGCCAGCAGTGGACAGGGGGTGTTAGGGTCACCCCTCCACTTT. This translates into CASSGQGVLGSPLHF.